One sample yielded the 26 T cell receptor beta chains listed below, sequenced in a study of cytomegalovirus exposure and HLA in healthy donors. This PCR relied on a set of 60 Vbeta primers and 13 Jbeta primers. The repertoire was sequenced with immunoSEQ multiplex PCR; TCRdb's copy has only in-frame clones and lacks some. The table has about 120,000 clones, 75% to 90% seen once. Sequenced input: PBMCs. These TCRs come from a female donor in good health and CMV-seropositive.

The V call is TRBV5-6, the J call TRBJ1-2; 7 bases agree with TRBD1. V dropped 1 base and J dropped 2; count of bases not matched to a gene: 11. The CDR3 covers 17 residues. The germline V gene encodes CDR1 SGHDT and CDR2 YYEEEE. The CDR3 bases are TGTGCCAGCAGCTTGCAGAGGGGGCCCTCCTCGAACTATGGCTACACCTTC. Encoded protein: CASSLQRGPSSNYGYTF.

The chain employs TRBV29-1 and TRBJ2-3; 11 bases line up with TRBD2. Germline V gene sequence: CDR1 SQVTM, CDR2 ANQGSEA. V trimming: 7 bases; J trimming: 9 bases; junction bases outside the gene matches: 12. This CDR3 is 14 amino acids long. CDR3 nucleotide sequence: TGCAGCGCCCGGGAACTAGCGGGGGCCGGCACGCAGTATTTT. Its translation is CSARELAGAGTQYF.

The rearrangement uses TRBV5-4 and TRBJ2-4, with 9 bases fitting TRBD2. V lost 5 bases, J lost 7 bases, and 13 bases stayed unmatched. CDR3 size: 16 residues. Germline V gene sequence: CDR1 SGHNT, CDR2 YYREEE (reference sequence). CDR3 sequence reads: CASSLREGPLGNIQYF. In DNA form, the CDR3 reads TGTGCCAGCAGTCTGCGGGAGGGACCCCTTGGCAACATTCAGTACTTC.

On this clone itself: Other DNA sequences within the sample encode an identical CDR3. The chain is built from TRBV5-4 and TRBJ2-2, with D maybe TRBD2 (6 bases). The CDR3 sequence is 15 residues long. Germline V lookup: CDR1 SGHNT, CDR2 YYREEE (reference sequence). Trimming pared 0 bases from V and 2 bases from J, leaving 8 bases between. DNA of the CDR3: TGTGCCAGCAGCTTGGCCGGACTAAACACCGGGGAGCTGTTTTTT. Amino acids: CASSLAGLNTGELFF.

V usage is TRBV5-1 and J usage is TRBJ2-7, with D maybe TRBD2 (5 bases). Germline V gene data show CDR1 as SGHRS and CDR2 as YFSETQ. V gave up 7 bases and J gave up 5 bases, with 16 bases separating them. The CDR3 is made up of 13 amino acids. In DNA, the CDR3 is TGCGCCAGCGGACTCCCTGATTGGAACGAGCAGTACTTC. It codes for CASGLPDWNEQYF.

This clone was observed a single time. J is TRBJ1-1 and V is TRBV9, with D possibly matching TRBD1 (6 bases). The V end was cut by 2 bases, the J end by 4 bases, with 12 bases between. CDR3 size: 14 residues. Looked up from germline, CDR1 is SGDLS and CDR2 is YYNGEE. The CDR3, as DNA: TGTGCCAGCAGCGTCTCAACAGGGCTCACTGAAGCTTTCTTT. Its protein product is CASSVSTGLTEAFF.

This clone occurred a few times. The gene calls are TRBV9 and TRBJ2-3; no definite D call. V lost 0 bases to trimming and J lost 2 bases, with 7 bases between them. CDR1 is SGDLS and CDR2 is YYNGEE in the germline V gene. The CDR3 has 14 amino acids. The CDR3 DNA reads TGTGCCAGCAGCGTAGGCGGAGTCACAGATACGCAGTATTTT. This translates into CASSVGGVTDTQYF.

This chain joins TRBV30 and TRBJ1-5; D uncertain. This CDR3 spans 16 amino acids. Per the germline V gene, CDR1 is GTSNPN and CDR2 is SVGIG (reference sequence). V was cut by 2 bases and J by 2 bases, with 16 bases left in between. The CDR3 sequence is CAWSLAGELGNQPQHF. DNA for the CDR3: TGTGCCTGGAGTTTGGCTGGGGAGTTGGGCAATCAGCCCCAGCATTTT.

V gene TRBV18 combines with J gene TRBJ1-6; TRBD1 matches at 7 bases. The CDR3 covers 16 residues. Trimming at V came to 3 bases and at J to 7 bases, leaving 9 bases not matched to a gene. CDR1 KGHSH and CDR2 LQKENI come from the germline V gene. Here the CDR3 DNA reads TGTGCCAGCTCACCCAGACAGGGAATCGACAATTCACCCCTCCACTTT. Translated, it gives CASSPRQGIDNSPLHF.

CDR3 loop: CASSSGQRGYGYTF. The DNA for the CDR3 is TGTGCCAGCAGCAGTGGACAGCGTGGCTATGGCTACACCTTC. The J gene is TRBJ1-2, the V gene TRBV5-6; the D gene is possibly TRBD1 (6 bases). Germline CDR1 SGHDT, CDR2 YYEEEE. Trimming shortened V by 4 bases and J by 4 bases, and 14 bases separated the two germline ends. The CDR3 spans 14 residues. The entire variable domain, with the rest obtained from reference TRBV5-6 and TRBJ1-2, is as follows: DAGVTQSPTHLIKTRGQQVTLRCSPKSGHDTVSWYQQALGQGPQFIFQYYEEEERQRGNFPDRFSGHQFPNYSSELNVNALLLGDSALYLCASSSGQRGYGYTFGSGTRLTVV.

J is TRBJ2-7 and V is TRBV6-5; 10 bases are shared with TRBD1. Unmatched junction bases numbered 7, after V lost 5 bases and J lost 3 bases. The CDR3 is 15 residues long. Germline V gene sequence: CDR1 MNHEY, CDR2 SVGAGI. CDR3 region: CASSPGTGANYEQYF. The CDR3 DNA is TGTGCCAGCAGTCCCGGGACAGGGGCAAACTACGAGCAGTACTTC.

The chain couples TRBV30 to TRBJ1-6, with 7 bases that match TRBD1. In germline, CDR1 is GTSNPN, CDR2 SVGIG (reference sequence). Losses at the gene ends were 4 bases for V and 9 bases for J; bases not matched to a gene: 3. The length of the CDR3 is 12 residues. The CDR3 protein is CAWKGDSSPLHF. DNA for the CDR3: TGTGCCTGGAAAGGGGACAGTTCACCCCTCCACTTT.

J is TRBJ2-7 and V is TRBV11-1; 7 bases map to TRBD2. The junction had 12 bases not matched to a gene; V was cut back by 4 bases and J by 6 bases. Germline V gene data show CDR1 as SGHAT and CDR2 as FQDESV (reference sequence). This CDR3 region has 15 residues. The CDR3 spells CASSSSGTTSGEQYF. The CDR3 DNA reads as TGTGCCAGCAGCTCCTCCGGGACTACCTCGGGCGAGCAGTACTTC.

The chain recombines TRBV5-1 with TRBJ1-5, with a tentative D call TRBD1 (5 bases). V was trimmed by 8 bases and J by 4 bases, leaving 7 bases between them. The CDR3 spans 11 residues. From germline, CDR1 is SGHRS and CDR2 YFSETQ. CDR3 sequence: CARAGNQPQHF. The DNA of the CDR3 is TGCGCCAGAGCAGGGAATCAGCCCCAGCATTTT.

The chain employs TRBV28 and TRBJ2-3; 9 nucleotides line up with TRBD2. The CDR3 spans 17 residues. Germline V CDR1 and CDR2: MDHEN, SYDVKM. The V and J ends lost 4 bases and 2 bases, in that order; junction bases with no gene match: 10. CDR3 loop: CASSSLEAGGITDTQYF. Here the CDR3 DNA reads TGTGCCAGCAGTTCCTTAGAAGCGGGGGGCATCACAGATACGCAGTATTTT.

The CDR3 DNA follows: TGTGCCAGCAGCCAGACAGGTATATCCTACGAGCAGTACTTC. This translates into CASSQTGISYEQYF. V is TRBV14 and J is TRBJ2-7, with D possibly matching TRBD1 (6 bases). CDR3 length: 14 amino acids. With 3 bases removed from V and 1 base from J, the gap between germline ends came to 10 bases. Germline CDR1 and CDR2: SGHDN and FVKESK. Supplemented by reference TRBV14 and TRBJ2-7, the full variable domain reads EAGVTQFPSHSVIEKGQTVTLRCDPISGHDNLYWYRRVMGKEIKFLLHFVKESKQDESGMPNNRFLAERTGGTYSTLKVQPAELEDSGVYFCASSQTGISYEQYFGPGTRLTVT.

The genes are TRBV28 and TRBJ1-4; D is undetermined. The CDR3 is 16 amino acids. V lost 2 bases, J lost 4 bases, and 14 bases lay in between. Germline values: CDR1 MDHEN, CDR2 SYDVKM. The chain's CDR3 is CASSLRVGRSNEKLFF. The CDR3 DNA is TGTGCCAGCAGTTTAAGGGTCGGGAGGAGTAATGAAAAACTGTTTTTT. The whole variable domain, remainder taken from reference TRBV28 and TRBJ1-4, is DVKVTQSSRYLVKRTGEKVFLECVQDMDHENMFWYRQDPGLGLRLIYFSYDVKMKEKGDIPEGYSVSREKKERFSLILESASTNQTSMYLCASSLRVGRSNEKLFFGSGTQLSVL.

The rearrangement joins TRBV28 to TRBJ2-4; D is possibly TRBD1 (5 bases). The ends were cut back, 6 bases at V and 7 bases at J, with 16 bases in the middle. This CDR3 comprises 14 residues. In germline, CDR1 is MDHEN, CDR2 SYDVKM. The chain's CDR3 is CASSSRDRVNIQYF. DNA of the CDR3: TGTGCCAGCAGCTCCCGAGACAGAGTGAACATTCAGTACTTC.

This rearrangement joins TRBV6-1 to TRBJ1-6, with D maybe TRBD1 (5 bases). Germline values: CDR1 MNHNS, CDR2 SASEGT. CDR3 length: 18 amino acids. V was shortened by 2 bases and J by 0 bases, with 14 bases between the two germline ends. This CDR3 reads CASSEHRRQSSYNSPLHF. CDR3 nucleotide sequence: TGTGCCAGCAGTGAACACCGGCGACAGAGCTCCTATAATTCACCCCTCCACTTT.

The chain links TRBV10-1 to TRBJ2-7, with 8 nucleotides matching TRBD2. Germline trimming cut 10 bases from V and 2 bases from J; bases unmatched to any gene: 7. The CDR3 is 13 amino acids. Germline CDR1 and CDR2: WNHNN and SYGVQD (reference sequence). The CDR3 sequence: CANGGEGAYEQYF. As DNA, the CDR3 is TGCGCCAACGGGGGGGAGGGGGCCTACGAGCAGTACTTC.

This chain connects TRBV27 to TRBJ1-6; no firm D call. V was shortened by 5 bases and J by 10 bases, with 18 bases between the two germline ends. This CDR3 has 15 residues. CDR1 is MNHEY and CDR2 is SMNVEV in the germline V gene (reference sequence). The CDR3 DNA reads as TGTGCCAGCAGTCTCCGTCTCGTCAACTGGTCACCCCTCCACTTT. Translated, it gives CASSLRLVNWSPLHF.

This rearrangement joins TRBV7-3 to TRBJ2-3, with D uncertain. The CDR3 runs to 16 residues. Germline-derived CDR1 and CDR2 are SGHTA and FQGTGA. V lost 4 bases to trimming and J lost 1 base, with 15 bases between them. CDR3 DNA: TGTGCCAGCAGCTACCCAGAGGAAAAACGCACAGATACGCAGTATTTT. Its protein is CASSYPEEKRTDTQYF.

V usage is TRBV30 and J usage is TRBJ2-7; tentative D call: TRBD1 (5 bases). The germline gives CDR1 GTSNPN, CDR2 SVGIG (reference sequence). V was trimmed by 3 bases and J by 3 bases, leaving 15 bases between them. The CDR3 is 14 amino acids. In nucleotides, the CDR3 is TGTGCCTGGAGACATCAGGGTGGTAGCTACGAGCAGTACTTC. Its translation is CAWRHQGGSYEQYF.

The chain uses TRBV7-6 and TRBJ1-1; 9 bases are a match to TRBD1. The CDR3 runs 15 residues. CDR1 is SGHVS, CDR2 FNYEAQ, per germline. J gave up 1 base and V 6 bases, and 6 bases lay outside the gene matches. CDR3 sequence: CASRATGQGNTEAFF. The CDR3 DNA follows: TGTGCCAGCAGGGCAACGGGACAGGGGAACACTGAAGCTTTCTTT.

V and J are TRBV5-1 and TRBJ1-2, with a tentative D call TRBD1 (5 bases). V lost 3 bases, J lost 2 bases, and 17 bases lay in between. Germline values: CDR1 SGHRS, CDR2 YFSETQ. The CDR3 extends over 16 amino acids. The CDR3 region has the DNA TGCGCCAGCAGCTGGGCCCCGCAGGGTGTCAACTATGGCTACACCTTC. Protein product: CASSWAPQGVNYGYTF. Together with reference TRBV5-1 and TRBJ1-2, the CDR3 gives the full variable domain: KAGVTQTPRYLIKTRGQQVTLSCSPISGHRSVSWYQQTPGQGLQFLFEYFSETQRNKGNFPGRFSGRQFSNSRSEMNVSTLELGDSALYLCASSWAPQGVNYGYTFGSGTRLTVV.

The chain combines TRBV10-2 with TRBJ2-3, with D hard to call. The V gene's germline CDR1 is WSHSY and CDR2 SAAADI. Trimming cost V 4 bases and J 6 bases, with 8 bases left between them. The CDR3 is made up of 12 amino acids. CDR3 in amino acids: CASSVDIDTQYF. The CDR3 nucleotides are TGCGCCAGCAGTGTAGACATTGATACGCAGTATTTT.